This TCR beta chain is drawn from a study of blood T cell repertoires in COVID-19. Study-wide context: COVID-19 samples from acute and convalescent phases originated in the United States, Italy and Spain. T cells, B-cell-depleted T cells, or PBMCs supplied cDNA or gDNA.

The CDR3 spans 15 residues. CDR1 is SGHKS and CDR2 is YYEKEE in the germline V gene (reference sequence). Trimming removed 4 bases from V and 5 bases from J; junction bases left unmatched: 11. In the authors' methods: Amplification from reference gene primers served as the basis for estimated nucleated cell counts. This table comes from immunoSEQ multiplex PCR, and its TCRdb copy is limited to in-frame clones, with some not included. The V and J calls and clone size were taken over from that table, and D and trimming were inferred from the DNA. This sample has 200,000 to 300,000 clones, with around 86% found just once.

J is TRBJ1-1 and V is TRBV5-5; TRBD1 matches at 7 bases. The sequence was collected from a woman aged 40 to 50 who had recovered from COVID-19. The sequenced sample was peripheral blood. CDR3 sequence reads: CASSRVPTRGTEAFF. Here the CDR3 DNA reads TGTGCCAGCAGCCGGGTGCCCACCAGGGGGACTGAAGCTTTCTTT.